This TCR beta chain was identified in a study of blood T cells in healthy people across ages. A J-beta primer mix and a sample-barcoded 5' primer were used in a second PCR of roughly 6 to 11 cycles. The study obtained at least 2.5 million CDR3-containing paired-end reads from every sample. TCRdb re-called the 5' RACE reads with MiXCR, one entry per CDR3 protein. The sample yields around 990,000 distinct CDR3 sequences, around two fifths seen once. This TCR was sampled from a man aged 18 to 29 in good health. The sequencing sample was made of blood.

The CDR3 sequence is CASSDPGQLYGYTF. In DNA, the CDR3 is TGTGCCAGCAGCGACCCGGGACAGCTATATGGCTACACCTTC. The genes are TRBV7-9 and TRBJ1-2; 7 nucleotides match TRBD1. In germline, CDR1 is SEHNR, CDR2 FQNEAQ (reference sequence). This CDR3 has 14 residues. V lost 5 bases and J lost 5; bases outside the gene matches: 8.